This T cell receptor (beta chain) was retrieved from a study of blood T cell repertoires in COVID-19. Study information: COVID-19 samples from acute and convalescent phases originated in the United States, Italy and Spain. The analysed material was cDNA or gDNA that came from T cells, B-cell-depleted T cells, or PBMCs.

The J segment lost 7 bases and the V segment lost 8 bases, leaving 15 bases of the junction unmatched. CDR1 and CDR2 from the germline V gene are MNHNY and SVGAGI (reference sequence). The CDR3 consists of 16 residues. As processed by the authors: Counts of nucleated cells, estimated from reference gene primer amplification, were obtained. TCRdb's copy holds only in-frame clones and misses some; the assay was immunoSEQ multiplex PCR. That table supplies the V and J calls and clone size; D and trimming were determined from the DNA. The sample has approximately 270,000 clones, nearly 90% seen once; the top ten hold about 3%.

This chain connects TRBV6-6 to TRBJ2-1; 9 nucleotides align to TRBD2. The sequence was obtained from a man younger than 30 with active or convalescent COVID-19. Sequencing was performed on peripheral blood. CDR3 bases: TGTGCCAGCGCAGTAGCGGGAGTCCGAGCGCTTAATGAGCAGTTCTTC. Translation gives CASAVAGVRALNEQFF.